These 25 T cell receptor beta chains were all obtained from the same sample, sequenced in a study of cytomegalovirus exposure and HLA in healthy donors. Primers: 60 Vbeta forward and 13 Jbeta reverse. Repertoires were generated with immunoSEQ multiplex PCR, while TCRdb's copy carries only in-frame clones and drops some. The top ten clones hold 4.5% to 7% of a sample with about 150,000 clones, about 84% of them seen once. The sample comprised PBMCs. Receptors originate from a woman aged 40-49 years in good health and CMV-seropositive.

The chain has TRBV18 and TRBJ2-3; D remains unclear. The CDR3 is made up of 15 amino acids. Between the trimmed V and J ends, which lost 1 base and 2 bases, there was a span of 10 bases. Per germline, CDR1 KGHSH and CDR2 LQKENI. For the CDR3, the DNA is TGTGCCAGCTCACCACGAGAAGCCGACACAGATACGCAGTATTTT. It codes for CASSPREADTDTQYF.

The chain recombines TRBV29-1 with TRBJ2-5; 11 bases agree with TRBD1. This CDR3 comprises 14 residues. The germline gives CDR1 SQVTM, CDR2 ANQGSEA. Losses at the gene ends were 7 bases for V and 2 bases for J; bases not matched to a gene: 6. The CDR3 region is CSARTGGKQETQYF. For the CDR3, the DNA is TGCAGCGCTCGGACAGGGGGCAAACAAGAGACCCAGTACTTC.

The rearrangement uses TRBV7-6 and TRBJ2-2; TRBD2 matches at 10 bases. Trimming took 5 bases from V and 1 from J; bases not matched to a gene: 4. Germline V lookup: CDR1 SGHVS, CDR2 FNYEAQ. This CDR3 is 16 amino acids long. CDR3 nucleotide sequence: TGTGCCAGCAGCGCTCGGACTAGCGGGAACACCGGGGAGCTGTTTTTT. Translating it yields CASSARTSGNTGELFF.

The chain has TRBV5-1 and TRBJ2-3, with 9 bases that match TRBD2. The CDR3 covers 19 residues. Germline loops: CDR1 SGHRS, CDR2 YFSETQ. J gave up 0 bases and V 0 bases, and 11 bases lay outside the gene matches. Written as DNA, the CDR3 is TGCGCCAGCAGCTTGGCCGGGATAGCGGGGGCAACTAGCACAGATACGCAGTATTTT. This encodes CASSLAGIAGATSTDTQYF.

J is TRBJ2-2 and V is TRBV6-5, with 11 nucleotides matching TRBD2. The CDR3 totals 15 residues. Germline V gene lookup returns CDR1 MNHEY and CDR2 SVGAGI. V trimming: 5 bases; J trimming: 6 bases; junction bases outside the gene matches: 5. The CDR3 nucleotides are TGTGCCAGCAGTCGTATTAGCGGGAGGGCCGGGGAGCTGTTTTTT. This encodes CASSRISGRAGELFF.

Only one count was recorded for this clone. The rearrangement joins TRBV6-5 to TRBJ2-5; the D is unclear. V lost 4 bases and J lost 4, with 4 bases in between. Germline values: CDR1 MNHEY, CDR2 SVGAGI. The CDR3 is 11 amino acids. DNA for the CDR3: TGTGCCAGCAGTTCGGGAGAGACCCAGTACTTC. The encoded protein is CASSSGETQYF.

With respect to this clone: In the same sample, other DNA sequences code for this CDR3. The rearrangement joins TRBV5-1 to TRBJ2-1; D is possibly TRBD1 (6 bases). The CDR3 is 15 amino acids. Trimming shortened V by 4 bases and J by 3 bases, and 14 bases separated the two germline ends. Germline V gene data show CDR1 as SGHRS and CDR2 as YFSETQ. CDR3 region: CASSSGQGGYNEQFF. In DNA form, the CDR3 reads TGCGCCAGCAGCAGCGGACAAGGGGGCTACAATGAGCAGTTCTTC.

This chain uses TRBV5-1 with TRBJ2-2, with 13 bases lining up with TRBD2. J was trimmed by 6 bases and V by 1 base; bases with no gene match: 9. In germline, CDR1 is SGHRS, CDR2 YFSETQ. The CDR3 is 18 amino acids. The chain's CDR3 is CASSLSPPGLAGSGELFF. The CDR3 DNA reads TGCGCCAGCAGCTTGTCGCCCCCGGGACTAGCGGGATCCGGGGAGCTGTTTTTT.

The V and J genes are TRBV5-4 and TRBJ2-7; tentative D call: TRBD1 (5 bases). The V gene lost 0 bases and the J gene lost 3 bases, with 13 bases spanning the gap. This CDR3 is 15 amino acids long. CDR1 is SGHNT and CDR2 is YYREEE in the germline V gene (reference sequence). CDR3 nucleotides: TGTGCCAGCAGCTTGGCAGGGCCGTGGAACTACGAGCAGTACTTC. The encoded protein is CASSLAGPWNYEQYF.

This chain's CDR3 is CASRAGGSYGYTF. The CDR3 DNA follows: TGTGCCAGTAGGGCAGGGGGCAGCTATGGCTACACCTTC. The chain joins TRBV19 to TRBJ1-2, with 8 bases that match TRBD1. The trim removed 6 bases at V and 4 bases at J, leaving 4 bases unmatched. Germline assignment: CDR1 LNHDA and CDR2 SQIVND (reference sequence). This CDR3 is 13 amino acids long. The full variable domain, rest sourced from reference TRBV19 and TRBJ1-2, is DGGITQSPKYLFRKEGQNVTLSCEQNLNHDAMYWYRQDPGQGLRLIYYSQIVNDFQKGDIAEGYSVSREKKESFPLTVTSAQKNPTAFYLCASRAGGSYGYTFGSGTRLTVV.

The DNA of the CDR3 is TGTGCCAGCAGCTCGGGGGGTTGGCGCTACACCTTC. The encoded protein is CASSSGGWRYTF. The chain is built from TRBV7-8 and TRBJ1-2; TRBD1 is a possible D gene (5 bases). The germline V gene has CDR1 SGHVS and CDR2 FQNEAQ. V shed 4 bases and J shed 9 bases, with 12 bases lying between them. The CDR3 contains 12 residues.

The V call is TRBV11-2, the J call TRBJ2-5; D might be TRBD1 (5 bases). Trimming shortened V by 5 bases and J by 5 bases, and 18 bases separated the two germline ends. The CDR3 loop spans 15 amino acids. From germline, CDR1 is SGHAT and CDR2 FQNNGV. CDR3 region: CASSKQAQGYETQYF. DNA for the CDR3: TGTGCCAGCAGCAAACAGGCCCAGGGTTACGAGACCCAGTACTTC.

V and J are TRBV7-2 and TRBJ1-2, with D tentatively TRBD1 (5 bases). V gave up 5 bases and J gave up 8 bases, with 15 bases separating them. This CDR3 has 13 amino acids. Per germline, CDR1 SGHTA and CDR2 FQGNSA. This chain's CDR3 is CASSRSRVGGYTF. CDR3 nucleotides: TGTGCCAGCAGCCGAAGCAGGGTGGGGGGCTACACCTTC.

The chain joins TRBV4-1 to TRBJ2-3, with 8 bases lining up with TRBD1. The CDR3 spans 14 residues. The ends lost 4 bases at V and 8 bases at J; junction bases unmatched: 8. Per germline, CDR1 MGHRA and CDR2 YSYEKL. The CDR3 coding sequence is TGCGCCAGCAGCCCAGAGGACAGGGTAGGTACGCAGTATTTT. Its protein is CASSPEDRVGTQYF.

The chain couples TRBV6-5 to TRBJ2-7; 12 bases line up with TRBD2. The CDR3 consists of 15 residues. The germline CDR1 and CDR2 sequences are MNHEY and SVGAGI. Trimming took 3 bases from V and 1 from J; bases not matched to a gene: 1. The DNA of the CDR3 is TGTGCCAGCAGTTATGGACTAGCGGGATCCTACGAGCAGTACTTC. This codes for CASSYGLAGSYEQYF.

The V gene is TRBV18, the J gene TRBJ2-3, with 8 bases matching TRBD2. V lost 1 base and J lost 3; bases outside the gene matches: 3. Germline V gives CDR1 KGHSH, CDR2 LQKENI. CDR3 size: 15 residues. CDR3 in amino acids: CASSPRREVTDTQYF. As DNA, the CDR3 is TGTGCCAGCTCACCACGGCGGGAGGTTACAGATACGCAGTATTTT.

The chain carries TRBV27 and TRBJ2-7, with 8 bases identical to TRBD2. After removal of 10 bases from V and 2 bases from J, the junction contained 7 bases not matched to a gene. CDR1 and CDR2 from the germline V gene are MNHEY and SMNVEV (reference sequence). This CDR3 contains 13 residues. As DNA, the CDR3 is TGTGCCACCCGGGGGGGTAATGCCTACGAGCAGTACTTC. Protein sequence: CATRGGNAYEQYF.

The chain has TRBV12-5 and TRBJ1-1, with D possibly matching TRBD1 (6 bases). This CDR3 comprises 17 residues. The ends were cut back, 4 bases at V and 0 bases at J, with 18 bases in the middle. Looked up from germline, CDR1 is LGHNT and CDR2 is FRNRAP. The CDR3 sequence is CASGSSPLDRVNTEAFF. The CDR3 DNA reads TGTGCTAGTGGTTCGTCCCCCCTGGACAGAGTGAACACTGAAGCTTTCTTT.

This chain uses TRBV5-1 with TRBJ1-5; 7 bases are shared with TRBD1. The CDR3 consists of 13 residues. Germline V lookup: CDR1 SGHRS, CDR2 YFSETQ. V dropped 7 bases and J dropped 4; count of bases not matched to a gene: 5. CDR3 bases: TGCGCCAGCCGACAGGGTTCGAATCAGCCCCAGCATTTT. As protein: CASRQGSNQPQHF.

The table lists this clone with a count of one. The chain is built from TRBV19 and TRBJ2-3, with 8 bases identical to TRBD2. V lost 4 bases to trimming and J lost 2 bases; unmatched junction nucleotides: 11. Germline values: CDR1 LNHDA, CDR2 SQIVND (reference sequence). This CDR3 region has 17 residues. The CDR3 coding sequence is TGTGCCAGTAGTAGCCCGCGACTAGCGAAACTCACAGATACGCAGTATTTT. Translation: CASSSPRLAKLTDTQYF.

This chain uses TRBV5-4 with TRBJ2-7; 7 bases fit TRBD1. The junction had 2 bases not matched to a gene; V was cut back by 0 bases and J by 2 bases. The CDR3 has 14 amino acids. Germline loops: CDR1 SGHNT, CDR2 YYREEE (reference sequence). The DNA for the CDR3 is TGTGCCAGCAGCTTGGGGACAGGAACCTACGAGCAGTACTTC. This translates into CASSLGTGTYEQYF.

The chain has TRBV30 and TRBJ2-3, with 9 bases lining up with TRBD2. The J segment lost 6 bases and the V segment lost 0 bases, leaving 4 bases of the junction unmatched. Germline V gene data show CDR1 as GTSNPN and CDR2 as SVGIG (reference sequence). The CDR3 runs to 14 residues. CDR3 in DNA: TGTGCCTGGAGTGTAAGGCGGGGGGGGGATACGCAGTATTTT. This codes for CAWSVRRGGDTQYF. The full variable domain, its missing parts supplied by reference TRBV30 and TRBJ2-3, is SQTIHQWPATLVQPVGSPLSLECTVEGTSNPNLYWYRQAAGRGLQLLFYSVGIGQISSEVPQNLSASRPQDRQFILSSKKLLLSDSGFYLCAWSVRRGGDTQYFGPGTRLTVL.

V is TRBV6-6 and J is TRBJ2-7; tentatively, D is TRBD1 (5 bases). This CDR3 has 15 residues. V lost 6 bases and J 0 bases, leaving 15 bases between the germline ends. Germline assignment: CDR1 MNHNY and CDR2 SVGAGI (reference sequence). CDR3 sequence (DNA): TGTGCCAGCAGGACCCAAACGGACAACTCCTACGAGCAGTACTTC. Protein sequence: CASRTQTDNSYEQYF.

V and J are TRBV28 and TRBJ2-1; 8 nucleotides agree with TRBD1. With 1 base clipped from V and 4 bases from J, the junction kept 6 bases outside the gene matches. Germline V gene data show CDR1 as MDHEN and CDR2 as SYDVKM. The CDR3 totals 16 residues. CDR3 in amino acids: CASSLFGQGAYNEQFF. Here the CDR3 DNA reads TGTGCCAGCAGTTTATTCGGCCAGGGGGCATACAATGAGCAGTTCTTC.

The rearrangement links TRBV27 to TRBJ2-5; 9 bases line up with TRBD2. In germline, CDR1 is MNHEY, CDR2 SMNVEV (reference sequence). The CDR3 is 14 amino acids. V gave up 5 bases and J gave up 3 bases; unmatched junction bases: 4. CDR3 sequence reads: CASSLAGMEETQYF. CDR3 nucleotide sequence: TGTGCCAGCAGTCTAGCGGGAATGGAAGAGACCCAGTACTTC.